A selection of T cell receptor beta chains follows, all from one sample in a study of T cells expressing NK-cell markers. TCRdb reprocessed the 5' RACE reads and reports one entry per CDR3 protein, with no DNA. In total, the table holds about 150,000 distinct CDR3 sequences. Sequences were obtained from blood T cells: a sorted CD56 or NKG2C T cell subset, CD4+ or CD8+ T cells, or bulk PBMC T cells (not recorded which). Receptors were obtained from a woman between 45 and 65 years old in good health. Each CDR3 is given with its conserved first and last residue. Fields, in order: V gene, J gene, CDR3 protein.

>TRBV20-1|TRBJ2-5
CSARDYRLKESQYF
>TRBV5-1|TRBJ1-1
CASSLGGMGNTEAFF
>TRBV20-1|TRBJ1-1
CSARVIGGDTEAFF
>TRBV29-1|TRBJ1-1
CSVVADQNTEAFF
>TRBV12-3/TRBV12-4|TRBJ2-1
CASTQSLDYYNEQFF
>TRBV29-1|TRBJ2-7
CSASGTSYEQYF
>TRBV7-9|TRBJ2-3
CASSRPWADTQYF
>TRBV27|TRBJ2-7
CASSLSGQLYEQYF
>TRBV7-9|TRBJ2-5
CASSLGSVVETQYF
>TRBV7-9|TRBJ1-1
CASSFPPRVTEAFF
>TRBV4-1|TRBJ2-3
CASSQEILASTDTQYF
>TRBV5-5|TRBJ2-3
CASSSSSSGPSTDTQYF
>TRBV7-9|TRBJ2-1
CASSSREHPPNEQFF
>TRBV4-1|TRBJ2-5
CASSQLTGERVQETQYF
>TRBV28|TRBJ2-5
CASSLGPKETQYF
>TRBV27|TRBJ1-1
CASRGGANTEAFF
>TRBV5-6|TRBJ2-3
CASSLVAEDTQYF
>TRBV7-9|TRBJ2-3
CASSSWTGGVTDTQYF
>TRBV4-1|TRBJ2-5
CASSQEKGQGPQETQYF
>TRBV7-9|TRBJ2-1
CASLMVRGTYNEQFF
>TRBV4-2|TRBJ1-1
CASGGVQSGTEAFF
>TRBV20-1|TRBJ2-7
CSADPGQGISYEQYF
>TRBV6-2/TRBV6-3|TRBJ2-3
CASREPGTLPHTDTQYF